A selection of T cell receptor beta chains follows, all from one sample in a study of T cell responses to AZD1222 COVID-19 vaccine. This table comes from immunoSEQ multiplex PCR, and its TCRdb copy is limited to in-frame clones, with some not included. The sample lists around 110,000 clones; 85% to 95% were seen once. Sample: peripheral blood, taken 28 days after the second AZD1222 dose. The receptors shown here come from an adult who received the AZD1222 COVID-19 vaccine. Each CDR3 is given with its conserved first and last residue. D genes are given only for firm matches. Clone size, where shown, is once, few, many, or a class for clones that have expanded.

clone size: NA; J gene: TRBJ2-3; D gene: TRBD2; V gene: TRBV2; CDR3 DNA: TGTGCCAGCAGTGAAATTATCGGGCTAGCGGGAAATACGCAGTATTTT; CDR3 protein: CASSEIIGLAGNTQYF
clone size: NA; J gene: TRBJ2-5; D gene: NA; V gene: TRBV6-1; CDR3 DNA: TGTGCCAGCAGTGCAGGGAAGAATGTCGCCTCCGCGTACGAGACCCAGTACTTC; CDR3 protein: CASSAGKNVASAYETQYF
clone size: NA; J gene: TRBJ2-7; D gene: TRBD2; V gene: TRBV29-1; CDR3 DNA: TGCAGCGTTGATAGCGGGGCTAATGTTAACGAGCAGTACTTC; CDR3 protein: CSVDSGANVNEQYF
clone size: NA; J gene: TRBJ2-2; D gene: NA; V gene: TRBV27; CDR3 DNA: TGTGCCACCAAATCCGGCGGTGGGCGACTTAACACCGGGGAGCTGTTTTTT; CDR3 protein: CATKSGGGRLNTGELFF
clone size: few; J gene: TRBJ2-7; D gene: NA; V gene: TRBV7-3; CDR3 DNA: TGTGCCAGCAGCGGAAACGGACTGGCGGAGCAGTACTTC; CDR3 protein: CASSGNGLAEQYF
clone size: once; J gene: TRBJ1-1; D gene: NA; V gene: TRBV5-1; CDR3 DNA: TGCGCCAGCAGCTTGGAAAAGAGCCCTGAAGCTTTCTTT; CDR3 protein: CASSLEKSPEAFF
clone size: NA; J gene: TRBJ2-6; D gene: NA; V gene: TRBV5-1; CDR3 DNA: TGCGCCAGCAGCTTGATAACCGCGACGGGGGCCAACGTCCTGACTTTC; CDR3 protein: CASSLITATGANVLTF
clone size: NA; J gene: TRBJ1-2; D gene: TRBD1; V gene: TRBV30; CDR3 DNA: TGTGCCTGGAGTATACCCGAGACAGGGGATAGTGGCTACACCTTC; CDR3 protein: CAWSIPETGDSGYTF
clone size: once; J gene: TRBJ2-2; D gene: NA; V gene: TRBV27; CDR3 DNA: TGTGCCAGCAGTTTTCCTTACACTGGGACCGGGGAGCTGTTTTTT; CDR3 protein: CASSFPYTGTGELFF
clone size: NA; J gene: TRBJ2-7; D gene: TRBD1; V gene: TRBV19; CDR3 DNA: TGTGCCAGTAGTCAGGACAGGGAACCCTCCTACGAGCAGTACTTC; CDR3 protein: CASSQDREPSYEQYF
clone size: NA; J gene: TRBJ1-5; D gene: NA; V gene: TRBV18; CDR3 DNA: TGTGCCAGCTCACCCGCGGCCGGGGGAAATCAGCCCCAGCATTTT; CDR3 protein: CASSPAAGGNQPQHF
clone size: NA; J gene: TRBJ2-2; D gene: NA; V gene: TRBV30; CDR3 DNA: TGTGCCTGGAGGCGGGACGCGAACACCGGGGAGCTGTTTTTT; CDR3 protein: CAWRRDANTGELFF
clone size: NA; J gene: TRBJ2-7; D gene: TRBD2; V gene: TRBV11-2; CDR3 DNA: TGTGCCAGCAGCTTGAGCGGGAGGAGGCACGAGCAGTACTTC; CDR3 protein: CASSLSGRRHEQYF
clone size: NA; J gene: TRBJ1-6; D gene: NA; V gene: TRBV6-1; CDR3 DNA: TGTGCCAGCAGTGAATTTGTGAGGGACCCCTATAATTCACCCCTCCACTTT; CDR3 protein: CASSEFVRDPYNSPLHF
clone size: once; J gene: TRBJ2-5; D gene: NA; V gene: TRBV20-1; CDR3 DNA: TGCAGTGCTAGAAACAGGGAGAACCAGTACTTC; CDR3 protein: CSARNRENQYF
clone size: NA; J gene: TRBJ1-4; D gene: NA; V gene: TRBV4-1; CDR3 DNA: TGCGCCAGCAGCCCCCTTAATCCGGATACTGAAAAACTGTTTTTT; CDR3 protein: CASSPLNPDTEKLFF
clone size: NA; J gene: TRBJ1-3; D gene: NA; V gene: TRBV19; CDR3 DNA: TGTGCCAGTAGTAACGGGGTCAGCAGCTCTGGAAACACCATATATTTT; CDR3 protein: CASSNGVSSSGNTIYF
clone size: NA; J gene: TRBJ1-2; D gene: TRBD1; V gene: TRBV6-1; CDR3 DNA: TGTGCCAGCAGTGAAGGTTCAGGGGGTCGCTATGGCTACACCTTC; CDR3 protein: CASSEGSGGRYGYTF
clone size: NA; J gene: TRBJ2-7; D gene: NA; V gene: TRBV2; CDR3 DNA: TGTGCCAGCAGTGTACAGCAAGGCACTTACGAGCAGTACTTC; CDR3 protein: CASSVQQGTYEQYF
clone size: NA; J gene: TRBJ2-1; D gene: NA; V gene: TRBV6-6; CDR3 DNA: TGTGCCAGCAGTTCCAGCCGTACCCAAACGAAGGGGCAGTTCTTC; CDR3 protein: CASSSSRTQTKGQFF
clone size: few; J gene: TRBJ1-5; D gene: NA; V gene: TRBV19; CDR3 DNA: TGTGCCAGTAGTAGCGGGGTAGTTAGCCAGGGTGAGAATCAGCCCCAGCATTTT; CDR3 protein: CASSSGVVSQGENQPQHF
clone size: NA; J gene: TRBJ2-2; D gene: NA; V gene: TRBV24-1; CDR3 DNA: TGTGCCACCAGTGATTCCGCGATGGGTGGGAGGGAGCTGTTTTTT; CDR3 protein: CATSDSAMGGRELFF
clone size: NA; J gene: TRBJ2-2; D gene: NA; V gene: TRBV2; CDR3 DNA: TGTGCCAGCAATCGGGACACGGGCACCGGGGAGCTGTTTTTT; CDR3 protein: CASNRDTGTGELFF
clone size: NA; J gene: TRBJ1-1; D gene: NA; V gene: TRBV28; CDR3 DNA: TGTGCCAGCGAACCTTGGTCTGAGGGCACTGAAGCTTTCTTT; CDR3 protein: CASEPWSEGTEAFF
clone size: once; J gene: TRBJ2-2; D gene: NA; V gene: TRBV7-3; CDR3 DNA: TGTGCCAGCAGCTTAAACCTAGCAGGGGCCGGGGAGCTGTTTTTT; CDR3 protein: CASSLNLAGAGELFF
clone size: NA; J gene: TRBJ2-7; D gene: NA; V gene: TRBV2; CDR3 DNA: TGTGCCAGCATGTGGGGGACCTACGAGCAGTACTTC; CDR3 protein: CASMWGTYEQYF
clone size: NA; J gene: TRBJ1-5; D gene: TRBD1; V gene: TRBV2; CDR3 DNA: TGTGCCAGCAGGACAGGGAAGTCGAATCAGCCCCAGCATTTT; CDR3 protein: CASRTGKSNQPQHF
clone size: NA; J gene: TRBJ1-1; D gene: NA; V gene: TRBV28; CDR3 DNA: TGTGCCAGCAGTTGGAACACTGAAGCTTTCTTT; CDR3 protein: CASSWNTEAFF
clone size: NA; J gene: TRBJ1-1; D gene: TRBD1; V gene: TRBV5-1; CDR3 DNA: TGCGCCAGCAGCTTACAGGGGTGGGGGAACACTGAAGCTTTCTTT; CDR3 protein: CASSLQGWGNTEAFF
clone size: NA; J gene: TRBJ1-1; D gene: NA; V gene: TRBV4-1; CDR3 DNA: TGCGCCAGCAGCCACCAGACAGTCACTGAAGCTTTCTTT; CDR3 protein: CASSHQTVTEAFF
clone size: NA; J gene: TRBJ2-1; D gene: NA; V gene: TRBV28; CDR3 DNA: TGTGCCACTCTGTTCGGGAGCTCCTACAATGAGCAGTTCTTC; CDR3 protein: CATLFGSSYNEQFF
clone size: NA; J gene: TRBJ2-2; D gene: NA; V gene: TRBV27; CDR3 DNA: TGTGCCAGCAGCCCCAACGAGGGCGGGGAGCTGTTTTTT; CDR3 protein: CASSPNEGGELFF
clone size: NA; J gene: TRBJ2-7; D gene: NA; V gene: TRBV21-1; CDR3 DNA: TGTGCCAGCAGCATTCCCCAACGCACGGCCGGGACAGGGTCAGGGGCTAGAGACTACGAGCAGTACTTC; CDR3 protein: CASSIPQRTAGTGSGARDYEQYF
clone size: NA; J gene: TRBJ1-6; D gene: NA; V gene: TRBV2; CDR3 DNA: TGTGCCAGCAGTGAAGGGCAGGGGCCTTCACCCCTCCACTTT; CDR3 protein: CASSEGQGPSPLHF
clone size: NA; J gene: TRBJ2-1; D gene: NA; V gene: TRBV27; CDR3 DNA: TGTGCCAGCAGTCGCCCGGGGGAGGCTGTATTCTTC; CDR3 protein: CASSRPGEAVFF
clone size: NA; J gene: TRBJ1-2; D gene: NA; V gene: TRBV6-5; CDR3 DNA: TGTGCCAGCAGTTATATGCTGAGAGGGGACTATGGCTACACCTTC; CDR3 protein: CASSYMLRGDYGYTF
clone size: once; J gene: TRBJ2-3; D gene: TRBD2; V gene: TRBV11-3; CDR3 DNA: TGTGCCAGCAGCTTAGGCGGCCCGGCTAGCGGACGCACAGATACGCAGTATTTT; CDR3 protein: CASSLGGPASGRTDTQYF
clone size: NA; J gene: TRBJ2-7; D gene: NA; V gene: TRBV3-1/TRBV3-2; CDR3 DNA: TGTGCCAGCAGCCCTACTCCGGGACGCGCAAACTACGAGCAGTACTTC; CDR3 protein: CASSPTPGRANYEQYF
clone size: NA; J gene: TRBJ2-7; D gene: TRBD2; V gene: TRBV9; CDR3 DNA: TGTGCCAGCAGCGCCGGTGGGAGGGTAGGAGAGCAGTACTTC; CDR3 protein: CASSAGGRVGEQYF
clone size: NA; J gene: TRBJ1-4; D gene: NA; V gene: TRBV7-9; CDR3 DNA: TGTGCCAGCAGTGGGACGGCTGCAACTAATGAAAAACTGTTTTTT; CDR3 protein: CASSGTAATNEKLFF
clone size: NA; J gene: TRBJ2-5; D gene: NA; V gene: TRBV27; CDR3 DNA: TGTGCCAGCAGTTCGAGCCTAGTAGCCCAGTACTTC; CDR3 protein: CASSSSLVAQYF
clone size: NA; J gene: TRBJ2-2; D gene: NA; V gene: TRBV5-1; CDR3 DNA: TGCGCCAGCAGCTTGGTTGGGGGGACCGGGGAGCTGTTTTTT; CDR3 protein: CASSLVGGTGELFF
clone size: NA; J gene: TRBJ2-6; D gene: NA; V gene: TRBV6-5; CDR3 DNA: TGTGCCAGCAGTTACGGAGGGGGATCTGGGGCCAACGTCCTGACTTTC; CDR3 protein: CASSYGGGSGANVLTF
clone size: NA; J gene: TRBJ2-7; D gene: NA; V gene: TRBV19; CDR3 DNA: TGTGCCAGTAGTACAACAGGGAGGGCCTACGAGCAGTACTTC; CDR3 protein: CASSTTGRAYEQYF
clone size: NA; J gene: TRBJ2-1; D gene: TRBD2; V gene: TRBV24-1; CDR3 DNA: TGTGCCACCAGTGATCCCTTACGGCTAGCGGGAGGAGGAAATGAGCAGTTCTTC; CDR3 protein: CATSDPLRLAGGGNEQFF
clone size: few; J gene: TRBJ2-1; D gene: NA; V gene: TRBV18; CDR3 DNA: TGTGCCAGCTCCCGGACAGCCAGCTCCTACAATGAGCAGTTCTTC; CDR3 protein: CASSRTASSYNEQFF
clone size: NA; J gene: TRBJ2-1; D gene: NA; V gene: TRBV9; CDR3 DNA: TGTGCCAGCAGCGGACCTTCGACTATCTACAATGAGCAGTTCTTC; CDR3 protein: CASSGPSTIYNEQFF
clone size: NA; J gene: TRBJ1-2; D gene: NA; V gene: TRBV5-6; CDR3 DNA: TGTGCCAGCAGCTTGAGGGGCCGACGGAGATACTATGGCTACACCTTC; CDR3 protein: CASSLRGRRRYYGYTF
clone size: NA; J gene: TRBJ1-4; D gene: NA; V gene: TRBV28; CDR3 DNA: TGTGCCAGCAGTCCAGCGGACAGTTCTAATGAAAAACTGTTTTTT; CDR3 protein: CASSPADSSNEKLFF
clone size: NA; J gene: TRBJ2-1; D gene: NA; V gene: TRBV29-1; CDR3 DNA: TGCAGCGCCCACTACAATGAGCAGTTCTTC; CDR3 protein: CSAHYNEQFF
clone size: NA; J gene: TRBJ2-3; D gene: NA; V gene: TRBV29-1; CDR3 DNA: TGCAGCGTTGTAGGGGCCGCCCCAGATACGCAGTATTTT; CDR3 protein: CSVVGAAPDTQYF
clone size: NA; J gene: TRBJ1-3; D gene: NA; V gene: TRBV19; CDR3 DNA: TGTGCCAGTAGTATAGCGAGCTCTGGAAACACCATATATTTT; CDR3 protein: CASSIASSGNTIYF
clone size: NA; J gene: TRBJ2-7; D gene: NA; V gene: TRBV27; CDR3 DNA: TGTGCCAGCAGTCCAAAACAGGGTTATTCCTACGAGCAGTACTTC; CDR3 protein: CASSPKQGYSYEQYF
clone size: NA; J gene: TRBJ2-2; D gene: NA; V gene: TRBV7-8; CDR3 DNA: TGTGCCAGCAGCCCGGGCGGGACAAACACCGGGGAGCTGTTTTTT; CDR3 protein: CASSPGGTNTGELFF
clone size: NA; J gene: TRBJ1-6; D gene: NA; V gene: TRBV5-1; CDR3 DNA: TGCGCCAGCAGCCCTACCCGTAGCTCCTATAATTCACCCCTCCACTTT; CDR3 protein: CASSPTRSSYNSPLHF
clone size: NA; J gene: TRBJ2-1; D gene: NA; V gene: TRBV27; CDR3 DNA: TGTGCCAGCAGTTTAATAGGGACGACGAGCTACAATGAGCAGTTCTTC; CDR3 protein: CASSLIGTTSYNEQFF
clone size: few; J gene: TRBJ2-1; D gene: NA; V gene: TRBV7-8; CDR3 DNA: TGTGCCAGCAGCTTAGTAGGGGGGGGACTGAATGAGCAGTTCTTC; CDR3 protein: CASSLVGGGLNEQFF
clone size: NA; J gene: TRBJ2-3; D gene: NA; V gene: TRBV19; CDR3 DNA: TGTGCCACCCATGATGGGGATACGCAGTATTTT; CDR3 protein: CATHDGDTQYF
clone size: medium-sized; J gene: TRBJ2-7; D gene: NA; V gene: TRBV6-1; CDR3 DNA: TGTGCCAGCAGTGAGGCAGCCTCGGACTACTACGAGCAGTACTTC; CDR3 protein: CASSEAASDYYEQYF